A single sample gave rise to the 12 T cell receptor beta chains below, sequenced in a study of T cell repertoires in cytomegalovirus infection. MiXCR, run by TCRdb on the reads, gives a single entry per CDR3 protein. The sample includes about 180,000 distinct CDR3 sequences, about 18% seen only once; the top ten take under 30%. Sequencing used CD8+ T cells from PBMCs. The origin of the receptors is a human donor in good health (CMV status not recorded). Some clones in this sample may be carry-over from other donors' samples.

This clonotype was observed a few times. The rearrangement links TRBV4-3 to TRBJ2-7, with D tentatively TRBD1 (6 bases). Germline lookup yields CDR1 LGHNA and CDR2 YSLEER. This CDR3 region has 13 residues. V was cut by 3 bases and J by 5 bases, with 11 bases left in between. CDR3 loop: CASSHARGNEQYF. In DNA, the CDR3 is TGCGCCAGCAGCCACGCCAGGGGTAACGAGCAGTACTTC.

This clonotype has only a few counts. V usage is TRBV12-3 or TRBV12-4 and J usage is TRBJ1-3; TRBD1 matches at 9 bases. V lost 6 bases and J lost 0; bases outside the gene matches: 6. This CDR3 comprises 16 residues. This chain's CDR3 is CASSPGQGASGNTIYF. Here the CDR3 DNA reads TGTGCCAGCAGCCCGGGACAGGGAGCCTCTGGAAACACCATATATTTT.

This chain connects TRBV11-1 to TRBJ1-3; perhaps TRBD1 as D (5 bases). The CDR3 consists of 17 residues. Germline V lookup: CDR1 SGHAT, CDR2 FQDESV (reference sequence). The V end lost 0 bases, the J end lost 2 bases, and 14 bases lay between the germline ends. This CDR3 is CASSLAGRGFTGNTIYF. The CDR3 nucleotides are TGTGCCAGCAGCTTAGCGGGGCGGGGGTTCACTGGAAACACCATATATTTT.

This rearrangement joins TRBV6-2 or TRBV6-3 to TRBJ2-7, with 7 positions matching TRBD2. The J segment lost 2 bases and the V segment lost 0 bases, leaving 4 bases of the junction unmatched. Germline assignment: CDR1 MNHEY and CDR2 SVGEGT. The CDR3 runs 15 residues. CDR3 nucleotides: TGTGCCAGCAGTTACTCGGCGGGGGTGACCTACGAGCAGTACTTC. Translation: CASSYSAGVTYEQYF.

The rearrangement links TRBV14 to TRBJ2-4, with D hard to call. This CDR3 comprises 15 residues. In germline, CDR1 is SGHDN, CDR2 FVKESK. Between the trimmed V and J ends, which lost 0 bases and 8 bases, there was a span of 14 bases. The CDR3 sequence is CASSQEIQGYDIQYF. The CDR3, as DNA: TGTGCCAGCAGCCAAGAAATACAAGGGTATGACATTCAGTACTTC.

This clonotype was observed a handful of times. The chain has TRBV7-2 and TRBJ2-1; TRBD1 matches 7 bases. J was trimmed by 2 bases and V by 5 bases; bases with no gene match: 12. In germline, CDR1 is SGHTA, CDR2 FQGNSA. The CDR3 spans 17 residues. The CDR3: CASSHTEDRSPYNEQFF. The CDR3 coding sequence is TGTGCCAGCAGCCATACCGAGGACAGGAGCCCCTACAATGAGCAGTTCTTC.

The chain uses TRBV12-3 or TRBV12-4 and TRBJ2-5, with D uncertain. CDR3 length: 14 residues. Trimming left V 6 bases short and J 5 bases short, with 16 bases between. CDR3 coding DNA: TGTGCCAGCAGCCCGGACCTACAAGACGAGACCCAGTACTTC. This codes for CASSPDLQDETQYF.

The CDR3 DNA follows: TGCAGTGCTCAGGGGGTGGACAATCAGCCCCAGCATTTT. The encoded protein is CSAQGVDNQPQHF. The chain joins TRBV20-1 to TRBJ1-5; 7 bases fit TRBD1. The length of the CDR3 is 13 residues. Germline V gives CDR1 DFQATT, CDR2 SNEGSKA (reference sequence). Trimming removed 5 bases from V and 3 bases from J; junction bases left unmatched: 4.

This clonotype has only a few counts. The gene calls are TRBV7-8 and TRBJ1-6, with D possibly being TRBD1 (6 bases). V lost 1 base, J lost 0 bases, and 10 bases lay in between. The CDR3 runs to 17 residues. The germline gives CDR1 SGHVS, CDR2 FQNEAQ. CDR3 residues: CASSLGDTSSYNSPLHF. The CDR3, as DNA: TGTGCCAGCAGCTTAGGGGACACCAGCTCCTATAATTCACCCCTCCACTTT. Looking up the rest from reference TRBV7-8 and TRBJ1-6 gives the full variable domain: GAGVSQSPRYKVAKRGQDVALRCDPISGHVSLFWYQQALGQGPEFLTYFQNEAQLDKSGLPSDRFFAERPEGSVSTLKIQRTQQEDSAVYLCASSLGDTSSYNSPLHFGNGTRLTVT.

The CDR3 sequence: CASSLATSYGYTF. CDR3 bases: TGTGCCAGCAGCTTAGCCACCTCCTATGGCTACACCTTC. J is TRBJ1-2 and V is TRBV7-2, with D unresolved. The CDR3 sequence is 13 residues long. Germline-derived CDR1 and CDR2 are SGHTA and FQGNSA. Trimming took off 0 bases at V and 4 bases at J, with 6 bases between the two ends.

This chain connects TRBV29-1 to TRBJ1-2; possible D gene TRBD1, 5 bases. The length of the CDR3 is 13 residues. Trimming removed 2 bases from V and 4 bases from J, with 11 bases in between. CDR1 SQVTM and CDR2 ANQGSEA come from the germline V gene. The CDR3 is CSVEYDSFYGYTF. For the CDR3, the DNA is TGCAGCGTTGAATACGACAGTTTCTATGGCTACACCTTC. The full variable domain, its missing parts supplied by reference TRBV29-1 and TRBJ1-2, is SAVISQKPSRDICQRGTSLTIQCQVDSQVTMMFWYRQQPGQSLTLIATANQGSEATYESGFVIDKFPISRPNLTFSTLTVSNMSPEDSSIYLCSVEYDSFYGYTFGSGTRLTVV.

Only a few counts were recorded for this clonotype. The chain combines TRBV7-9 with TRBJ2-1; D gene uncertain. The CDR3 runs 12 residues. V gave up 7 bases and J gave up 8 bases, with 12 bases separating them. CDR1 is SEHNR and CDR2 is FQNEAQ in the germline V gene (reference sequence). The CDR3 spells CASTLRPDEQFF. The DNA for the CDR3 is TGTGCCAGCACCCTGAGACCCGATGAGCAGTTCTTC.